The T cell receptor beta chain under discussion was sequenced for a study of blood T cell repertoires in COVID-19 (dated by TCRdb to 2020 to 2021). Some background on the complete study: Samples from collaborators originated in the United States, Italy and Spain and spanned both the acute and convalescent phases of COVID-19. The material from the prospective study consisted of cDNA or gDNA derived from T cells, B-cell-depleted T cells, or PBMCs. The dataset comprised deeply sampled blood TCRbeta repertoires from subjects exposed to, actively infected with, or recovered from COVID-19. The repertoires were made available in a free public database intended to serve as a resource for research on the immune response to SARS-CoV-2. Samples came from the ongoing ImmuneRACE study (first 160 participants) plus 1,254 subjects from 6 global collaborators. A de-identified subject ID, COVID-19 status, age in years and sex were almost always included in the sample metadata. Where HLA class I and class II types were available, the types were taken from metadata supplied by the sample provider, not from assay-based typing.

TCRbeta CDR3 regions were amplified from genomic DNA by means of the immunoSEQ Assay, a bias-controlled multiplex PCR. Regarding the original processing steps: Within the assay, amplification of reference gene primers was used to estimate how many nucleated cells each sample contained. To quantify the absolute abundance of each unique TCRbeta CDR3 rearrangement, sequence reads were collapsed and filtered. For each sample, productive Simpson clonality was calculated as the square root of Simpson's diversity index across productive rearrangements. TCRdb retrieved this table from immuneACCESS and kept in-frame rearrangements only. Not all clones are present; in checked studies, unresolved V genes account for under half, and no reason is known for the remainder. That table furnishes V, J and clone size, whereas the DNA furnished D and trimming. For this sample there are some 200,000 clones; around 81% appear just once. Of the sample, around 7.4% is held by the ten largest clones.

Summary of the overall study and its limitations: Clinical and demographic metadata were provided uncurated, with the amount varying by source and participant.

Participants in the prospective study were enrolled through a virtual design, were aged about 18 to 100 years, and lived in under 25 United States geographic areas. Cohort assignment in the prospective study relied on participant-reported clinical history from a screening survey and a study questionnaire. In the prospective study, mobile phlebotomists collected whole blood, serum and a nasopharyngeal or oropharyngeal swab from each participant. Over a 2-month period, participants in the prospective study had the option of providing additional blood draws and questionnaires. Before DNA extraction, prospective study blood samples were shipped either frozen or at room temperature. A remark on this clone: The antigen this receptor binds is unknown. Nothing much larger sits one base from this clone, and base qualities are not available.

The germline ends are 14 bases apart after V is trimmed by 6 bases and J by 10 bases. There are 12 amino acids in the CDR3, from cysteine to phenylalanine inclusive. Of all the DNA, just the CDR3 is kept, 36 bases in frame from base 1. CDR1 SEHNR and CDR2 FQNEAQ were looked up in the germline V gene (reference sequence). The sample was PBMCs or T cells enriched from blood (not recorded which). Here the chain combines TRBV7-9 and TRBJ2-3, with TRBD1 perhaps the D gene, on 6 matching bases. The TCR sequence derives from a woman aged 40 to 50 with acute COVID-19. The encoded CDR3 is CASRGTGTAQYF. The bases are TGTGCCAGCAGAGGTACAGGGACGGCGCAGTATTTT.